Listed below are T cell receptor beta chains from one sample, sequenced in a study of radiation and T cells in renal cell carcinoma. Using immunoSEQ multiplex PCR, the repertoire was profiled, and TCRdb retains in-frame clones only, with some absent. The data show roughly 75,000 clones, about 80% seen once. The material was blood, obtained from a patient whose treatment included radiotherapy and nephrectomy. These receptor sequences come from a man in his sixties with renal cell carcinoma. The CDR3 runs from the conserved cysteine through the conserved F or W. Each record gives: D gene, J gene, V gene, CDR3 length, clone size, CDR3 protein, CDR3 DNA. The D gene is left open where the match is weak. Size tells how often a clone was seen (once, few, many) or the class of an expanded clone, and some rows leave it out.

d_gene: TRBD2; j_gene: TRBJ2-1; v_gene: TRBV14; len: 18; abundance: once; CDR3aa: CASSRPGLGGGRYNEQFF; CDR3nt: TGTGCCAGCAGCCGACCGGGACTAGGCGGGGGGCGTTACAATGAGCAGTTCTTC
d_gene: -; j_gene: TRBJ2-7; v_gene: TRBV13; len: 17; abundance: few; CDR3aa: CASSLGKWGSGAYEQYF; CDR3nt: TGTGCCAGCAGCTTAGGCAAGTGGGGTAGCGGAGCCTACGAGCAGTACTTC
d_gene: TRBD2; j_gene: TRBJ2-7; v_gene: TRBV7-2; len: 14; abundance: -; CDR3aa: CASSFSSGPYEQYF; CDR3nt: TGTGCCAGCAGCTTTTCTAGCGGGCCCTACGAGCAGTACTTC
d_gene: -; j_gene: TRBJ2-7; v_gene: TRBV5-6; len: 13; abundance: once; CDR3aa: CASSFGSPYEQYF; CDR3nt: TGTGCCAGCAGCTTTGGCAGTCCCTACGAGCAGTACTTC
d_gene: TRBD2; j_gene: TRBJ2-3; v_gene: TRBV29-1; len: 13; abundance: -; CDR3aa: CSAWAGDTDTQYF; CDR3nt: TGCAGCGCTTGGGCGGGGGACACAGATACGCAGTATTTT
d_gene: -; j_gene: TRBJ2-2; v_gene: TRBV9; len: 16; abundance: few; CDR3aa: CASSVSLNMETGELFF; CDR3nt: TGTGCCAGCAGCGTCTCCCTCAACATGGAGACCGGGGAGCTGTTTTTT
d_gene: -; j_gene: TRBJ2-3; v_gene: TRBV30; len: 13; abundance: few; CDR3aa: CAWSRREADTQYF; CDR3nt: TGTGCCTGGAGTAGGAGGGAGGCAGATACGCAGTATTTT
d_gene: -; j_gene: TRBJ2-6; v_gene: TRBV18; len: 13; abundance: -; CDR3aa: CASSPSGANVLTF; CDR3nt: TGTGCCAGCTCCCCCTCTGGGGCCAACGTCCTGACTTTC
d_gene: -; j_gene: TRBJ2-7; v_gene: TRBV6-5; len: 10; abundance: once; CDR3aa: CASSSEEQYF; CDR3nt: TGTGCCAGCAGTTCGGAGGAGCAGTACTTC
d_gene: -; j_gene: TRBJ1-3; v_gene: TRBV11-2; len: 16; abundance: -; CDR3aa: CASSYDRSSSGNTIYF; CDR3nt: TGTGCCAGCAGTTATGACAGGTCGAGCTCTGGAAACACCATATATTTT
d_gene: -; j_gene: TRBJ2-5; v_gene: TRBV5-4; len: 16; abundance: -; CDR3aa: CASSGGGQGVGETQYF; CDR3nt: TGTGCCAGCAGTGGGGGCGGTCAGGGTGTGGGAGAGACCCAGTACTTC
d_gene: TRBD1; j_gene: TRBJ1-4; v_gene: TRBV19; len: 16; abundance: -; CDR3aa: CASSIGQGGSNEKLFF; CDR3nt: TGTGCCAGTAGTATAGGACAGGGTGGCAGTAATGAAAAACTGTTTTTT
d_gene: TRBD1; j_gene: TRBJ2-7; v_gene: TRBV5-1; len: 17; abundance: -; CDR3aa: CASSVTTGATSSYEQYF; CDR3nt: TGCGCCAGCAGCGTGACCACAGGGGCCACATCCTCCTACGAGCAGTACTTC
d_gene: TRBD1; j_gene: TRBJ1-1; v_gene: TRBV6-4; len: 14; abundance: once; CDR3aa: CASSAGTGGTEAFF; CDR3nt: TGTGCCAGCAGCGCCGGGACAGGGGGCACTGAAGCTTTCTTT
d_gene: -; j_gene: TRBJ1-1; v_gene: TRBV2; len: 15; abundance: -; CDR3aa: CASTQEEVGATEAFF; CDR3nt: TGTGCCAGCACTCAAGAGGAGGTGGGCGCCACTGAAGCTTTCTTT
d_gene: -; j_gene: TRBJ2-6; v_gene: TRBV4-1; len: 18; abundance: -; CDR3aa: CASSQGGGEWTGANVLTF; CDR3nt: TGCGCCAGCAGCCAAGGTGGCGGAGAATGGACTGGGGCCAACGTCCTGACTTTC
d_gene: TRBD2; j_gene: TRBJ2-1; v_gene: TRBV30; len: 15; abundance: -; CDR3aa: CAWIYRGRIGNEQFF; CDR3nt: TGTGCCTGGATCTATCGCGGGAGGATTGGGAATGAGCAGTTCTTC
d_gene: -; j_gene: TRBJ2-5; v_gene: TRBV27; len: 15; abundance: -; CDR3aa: CASSPRPPFEATQYF; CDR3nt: TGTGCCAGCAGTCCCAGACCCCCGTTCGAAGCGACCCAGTACTTC
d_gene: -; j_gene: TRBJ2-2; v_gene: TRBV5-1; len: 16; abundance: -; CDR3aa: CASSFNIGANTGELFF; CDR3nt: TGCGCCAGCAGCTTTAATATCGGGGCGAACACCGGGGAGCTGTTTTTT
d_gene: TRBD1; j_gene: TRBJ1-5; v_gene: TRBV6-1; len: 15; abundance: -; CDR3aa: CASSALSGGGQPQHF; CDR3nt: TGTGCCAGCAGTGCGCTATCAGGGGGCGGGCAGCCCCAGCATTTT
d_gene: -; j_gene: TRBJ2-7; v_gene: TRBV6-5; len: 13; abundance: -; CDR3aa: CASSYRPSYEQYF; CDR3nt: TGTGCCAGCAGCTACAGACCCTCCTACGAGCAGTACTTC
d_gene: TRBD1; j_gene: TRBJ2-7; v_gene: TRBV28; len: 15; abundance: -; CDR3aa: CASSHHLGTAYEQYF; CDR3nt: TGTGCCAGCAGCCACCATCTCGGGACAGCTTACGAGCAGTACTTC
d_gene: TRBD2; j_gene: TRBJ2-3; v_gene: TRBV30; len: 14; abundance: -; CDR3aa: CAQTLAASTDTQYF; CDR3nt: TGTGCACAGACCCTAGCGGCTAGCACAGATACGCAGTATTTT
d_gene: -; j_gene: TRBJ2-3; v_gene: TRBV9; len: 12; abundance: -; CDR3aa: CASSVGSDTQYF; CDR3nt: TGTGCCAGCAGCGTGGGTTCGGATACGCAGTATTTT
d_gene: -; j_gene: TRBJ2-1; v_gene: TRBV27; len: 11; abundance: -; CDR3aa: CASSFSNEQFF; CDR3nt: TGTGCCAGCAGTTTTTCGAATGAGCAGTTCTTC
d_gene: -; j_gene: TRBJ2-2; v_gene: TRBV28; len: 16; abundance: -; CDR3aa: CASISERVKYTGELFF; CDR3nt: TGTGCCAGCATCTCAGAGCGGGTCAAATATACCGGGGAGCTGTTTTTT
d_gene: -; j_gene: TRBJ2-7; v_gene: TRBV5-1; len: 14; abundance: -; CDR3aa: CASSLGQASYEQYF; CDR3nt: TGCGCCAGCAGCTTGGGCCAGGCCTCCTACGAGCAGTACTTC
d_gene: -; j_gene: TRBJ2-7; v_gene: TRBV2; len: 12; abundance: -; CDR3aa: CASLRDNYEQYF; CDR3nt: TGTGCCAGTCTCCGGGACAACTACGAGCAGTACTTC
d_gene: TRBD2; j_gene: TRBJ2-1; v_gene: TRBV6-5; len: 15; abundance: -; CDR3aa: CASSYSSGRVAEQFF; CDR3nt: TGTGCCAGCAGTTACAGCAGCGGGAGGGTGGCTGAGCAGTTCTTC
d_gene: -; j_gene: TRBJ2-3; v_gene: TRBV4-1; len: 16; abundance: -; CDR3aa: CASSQAASVRPDTQYF; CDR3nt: TGCGCCAGCAGCCAAGCCGCATCCGTAAGACCAGATACGCAGTATTTT
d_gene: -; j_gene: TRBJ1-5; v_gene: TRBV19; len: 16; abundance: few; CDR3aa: CASSIDAGASNQPQHF; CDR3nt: TGTGCCAGTAGTATAGACGCAGGGGCAAGCAATCAGCCCCAGCATTTT
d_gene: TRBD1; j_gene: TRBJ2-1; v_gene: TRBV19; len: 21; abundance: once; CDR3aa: CASSSVPGQGAAAVADNEQFF; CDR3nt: TGTGCCAGTAGTTCAGTTCCGGGACAGGGGGCAGCGGCAGTGGCGGATAATGAGCAGTTCTTC
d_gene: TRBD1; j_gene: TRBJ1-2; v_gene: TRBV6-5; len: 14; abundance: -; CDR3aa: CASSTGGTNYGYTF; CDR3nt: TGTGCCAGCAGTACAGGGGGGACTAACTATGGCTACACCTTC
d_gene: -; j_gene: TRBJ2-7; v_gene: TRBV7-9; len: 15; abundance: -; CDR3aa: CASSLTPGPAHEQYF; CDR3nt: TGTGCCAGCAGCCTTACTCCGGGACCTGCCCACGAGCAGTACTTC
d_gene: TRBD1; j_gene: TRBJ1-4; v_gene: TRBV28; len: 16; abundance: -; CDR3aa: CASSLRQGTANEKLFF; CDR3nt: TGTGCCAGCAGTTTACGGCAGGGGACAGCCAATGAAAAACTGTTTTTT
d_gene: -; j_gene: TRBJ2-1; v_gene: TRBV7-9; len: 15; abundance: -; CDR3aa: CASSLDGRVVDEQFF; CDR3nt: TGTGCCAGCAGCTTAGACGGCAGGGTGGTGGATGAGCAGTTCTTC
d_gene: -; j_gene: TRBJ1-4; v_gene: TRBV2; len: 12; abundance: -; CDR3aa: CASKGIWEKLFF; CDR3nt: TGTGCCAGCAAGGGGATCTGGGAAAAACTGTTTTTT
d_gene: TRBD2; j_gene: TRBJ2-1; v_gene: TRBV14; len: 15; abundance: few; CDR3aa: CASSRGLAGVGEQFF; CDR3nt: TGTGCCAGCAGCAGAGGACTAGCGGGAGTAGGCGAGCAGTTCTTC
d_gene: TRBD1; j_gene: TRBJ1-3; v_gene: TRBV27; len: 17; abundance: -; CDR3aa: CASSPGTGAYSGNTIYF; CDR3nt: TGTGCCAGCAGTCCCGGGACAGGGGCCTACTCTGGAAACACCATATATTTT
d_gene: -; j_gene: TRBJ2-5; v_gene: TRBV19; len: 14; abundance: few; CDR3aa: CASSIRTKGETQYF; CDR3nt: TGTGCCAGTAGTATCCGGACTAAAGGAGAGACCCAGTACTTC
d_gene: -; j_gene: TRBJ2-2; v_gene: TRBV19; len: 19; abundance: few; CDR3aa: CASSIWRPQVSLNTGELFF; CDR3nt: TGTGCCAGTAGTATTTGGCGGCCCCAGGTCTCTCTTAACACCGGGGAGCTGTTTTTT
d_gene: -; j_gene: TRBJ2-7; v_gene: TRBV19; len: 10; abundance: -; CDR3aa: CAQRRDEQYF; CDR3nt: TGTGCCCAAAGGCGGGACGAGCAGTACTTC
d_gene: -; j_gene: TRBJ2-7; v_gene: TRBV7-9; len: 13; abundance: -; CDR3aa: CASSPGNSYEQYF; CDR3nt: TGTGCCAGCAGTCCCGGGAATTCCTACGAGCAGTACTTC
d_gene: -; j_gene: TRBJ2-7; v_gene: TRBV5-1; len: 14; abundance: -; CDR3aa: CASSLKGEYYEQYF; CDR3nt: TGCGCCAGCAGCCTCAAAGGGGAGTACTACGAGCAGTACTTC
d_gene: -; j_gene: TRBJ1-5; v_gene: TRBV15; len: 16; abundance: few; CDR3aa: CATSRDQARGHEPQHF; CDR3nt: TGTGCCACCAGCAGAGATCAGGCGCGGGGCCACGAGCCCCAGCATTTT
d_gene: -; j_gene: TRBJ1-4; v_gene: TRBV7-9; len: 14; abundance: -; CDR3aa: CASSPGATNEKLFF; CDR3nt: TGTGCCAGCAGCCCCGGGGCAACTAATGAAAAACTGTTTTTT
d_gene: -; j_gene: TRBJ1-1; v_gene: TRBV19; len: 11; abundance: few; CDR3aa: CASRENTEAFF; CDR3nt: TGTGCCAGCCGGGAGAACACTGAAGCTTTCTTT
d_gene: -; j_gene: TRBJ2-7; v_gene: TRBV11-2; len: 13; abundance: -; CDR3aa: CASSLIRDYEQYF; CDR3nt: TGTGCCAGCAGCTTAATCAGGGATTACGAGCAGTACTTC
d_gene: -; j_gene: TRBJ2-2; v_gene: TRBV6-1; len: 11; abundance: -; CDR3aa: CASGNTGELFF; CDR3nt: TGTGCCAGCGGGAACACCGGGGAGCTGTTTTTT
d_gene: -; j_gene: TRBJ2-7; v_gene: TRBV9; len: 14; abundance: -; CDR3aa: CASSLGHGSHEQYF; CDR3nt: TGTGCCAGCTCCCTGGGACACGGAAGTCACGAGCAGTACTTC
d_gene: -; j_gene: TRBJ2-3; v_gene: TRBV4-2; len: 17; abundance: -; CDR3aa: CASSQGEEAPLPDTQYF; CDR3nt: TGTGCCAGCAGCCAAGGTGAAGAAGCGCCGCTACCCGATACGCAGTATTTT
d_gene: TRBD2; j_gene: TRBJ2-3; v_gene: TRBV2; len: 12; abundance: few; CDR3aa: CASKREGWTQYF; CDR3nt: TGTGCCAGCAAGAGGGAGGGCTGGACGCAGTATTTT
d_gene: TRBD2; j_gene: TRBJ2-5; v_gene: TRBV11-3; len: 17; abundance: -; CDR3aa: CASSEGLAGEWRETQYF; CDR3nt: TGTGCCAGCAGCGAGGGACTAGCGGGAGAATGGAGAGAGACCCAGTACTTC
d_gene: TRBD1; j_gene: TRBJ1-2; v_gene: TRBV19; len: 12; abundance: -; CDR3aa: CASREGAGGYTF; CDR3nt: TGTGCCAGCCGCGAGGGGGCGGGAGGCTACACCTTC
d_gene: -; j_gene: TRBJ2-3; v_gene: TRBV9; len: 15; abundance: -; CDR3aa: CASSVEGGRADTQYF; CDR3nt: TGTGCCAGCAGCGTAGAAGGAGGGAGAGCAGATACGCAGTATTTT
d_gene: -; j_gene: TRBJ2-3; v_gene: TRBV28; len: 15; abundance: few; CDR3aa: CASSFPWESTDTQYF; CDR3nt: TGTGCCAGCAGTTTCCCCTGGGAGAGCACAGATACGCAGTATTTT
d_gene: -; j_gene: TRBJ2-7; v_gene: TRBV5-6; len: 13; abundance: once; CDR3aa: CASSLDRSYEQYF; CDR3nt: TGTGCCAGCAGCTTGGACAGAAGTTACGAGCAGTACTTC
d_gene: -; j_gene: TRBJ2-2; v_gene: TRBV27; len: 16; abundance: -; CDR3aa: CASSQGGTRVAGELFF; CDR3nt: TGTGCCAGCAGTCAGGGCGGGACACGGGTGGCCGGGGAGCTGTTTTTT
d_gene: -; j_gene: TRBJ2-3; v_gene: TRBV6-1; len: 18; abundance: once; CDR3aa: CASSEAVRQGGLGDTQYF; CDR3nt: TGTGCCAGCAGTGAAGCTGTTCGACAGGGAGGTTTGGGAGATACGCAGTATTTT